The 15 T cell receptor beta chains presented below share a single source sample, sequenced in a study of CD8 T cells in Susac syndrome. After extraction with the RNeasy kit, about 0.45 to 1 ug of the RNA was reverse transcribed using random hexamers. TCRdb re-called the immunoSEQ multiplex PCR reads with MiXCR, one entry per CDR3 protein. The data hold tens of thousands of distinct CDR3 sequences, with roughly 96% observed a single time. Specimen: CD8+ T cells from PBMCs. These receptor sequences come from a human donor with Susac syndrome.

The gene calls are TRBV19 and TRBJ1-5, with unresolved D. The CDR3 length is 14 residues. Trimming left V 7 bases short and J 5 bases short, with 15 bases between. Germline V gives CDR1 LNHDA, CDR2 SQIVND (reference sequence). CDR3 nucleotide sequence: TGTGCCAGTACTGTGGGAGGGCTTTATCAGCCCCAGCATTTT. This translates into CASTVGGLYQPQHF. The full variable domain, rest sourced from reference TRBV19 and TRBJ1-5, is DGGITQSPKYLFRKEGQNVTLSCEQNLNHDAMYWYRQDPGQGLRLIYYSQIVNDFQKGDIAEGYSVSREKKESFPLTVTSAQKNPTAFYLCASTVGGLYQPQHFGDGTRLSIL.

The chain joins TRBV7-2 to TRBJ2-7; no definite D call. V lost 1 base, J lost 1 base, and 11 bases lay in between. Germline V gene lookup returns CDR1 SGHTA and CDR2 FQGNSA. This CDR3 contains 15 residues. The CDR3 bases are TGTGCCAGCAGCTTAGAACAGCTATCGTCCTACGAGCAGTACTTC. This translates into CASSLEQLSSYEQYF.

The chain combines TRBV20-1 with TRBJ1-3; D is undetermined. The CDR3 consists of 14 residues. In germline, CDR1 is DFQATT, CDR2 SNEGSKA (reference sequence). Trimming stripped 0 bases from V and 0 bases from J, with 6 bases between. CDR3 DNA: TGCAGTGCTAGAGACCATTACTCTGGAAACACCATATATTTT. Amino acids: CSARDHYSGNTIYF.

The rearrangement links TRBV4-3 to TRBJ2-1, with D unclear. The CDR3 runs 15 residues. Germline values: CDR1 LGHNA, CDR2 YSLEER. V dropped 1 base and J dropped 7 bases, with 14 bases sitting between them. The CDR3 coding sequence is TGCGCCAGCAGCCAAGTGGGATCCCCTTTGAATGAGCAGTTCTTC. It yields the protein CASSQVGSPLNEQFF.

The V call is TRBV4-1, the J call TRBJ1-1; 7 bases align to TRBD1. The V segment lost 4 bases and the J segment 3 bases; nucleotides outside the gene matches: 2. The CDR3 consists of 13 residues. Germline CDR1 and CDR2: MGHRA and YSYEKL. CDR3 in amino acids: CASSLTGDTEAFF. The CDR3 bases are TGCGCCAGCAGCCTCACAGGGGACACTGAAGCTTTCTTT.

This rearrangement joins TRBV7-2 to TRBJ1-2; D gene unclear. The V gene lost 1 base and the J gene lost 4 bases, with 7 bases spanning the gap. This CDR3 contains 13 residues. Germline CDR1 SGHTA, CDR2 FQGNSA. The CDR3 sequence: CASSLDAFYGYTF. CDR3 in DNA: TGTGCCAGCAGCTTAGATGCCTTCTATGGCTACACCTTC.

This chain connects TRBV7-2 to TRBJ2-7; possibly TRBD1 for D (6 bases). The germline V and J ends were trimmed by 5 bases and 0 bases, with 23 bases remaining between them. Germline values: CDR1 SGHTA, CDR2 FQGNSA. CDR3 length: 18 residues. CDR3 sequence: CASSTRANLRGSSYEQYF. Here the CDR3 DNA reads TGTGCCAGCAGCACTCGAGCAAATTTGAGGGGGAGCTCCTACGAGCAGTACTTC.

This sequence joins TRBV9 and TRBJ1-4; 7 bases match TRBD1. Per the germline V gene, CDR1 is SGDLS and CDR2 is YYNGEE. V shed 4 bases, J shed 2 bases, and the junction held 5 bases outside the gene matches. The CDR3 covers 15 residues. The CDR3 loop is CASSPRQGTNEKLFF. CDR3 DNA: TGTGCCAGCAGCCCTCGACAGGGTACTAATGAAAAACTGTTTTTT.

The chain joins TRBV11-1 to TRBJ2-3; 10 bases are shared with TRBD2. V lost 2 bases, J lost 8 bases, and 19 bases stayed unmatched. The CDR3 totals 19 residues. Per the germline V gene, CDR1 is SGHAT and CDR2 is FQDESV (reference sequence). The CDR3 loop reads CASSLRSGGGYGLRGTQYF. DNA for the CDR3: TGTGCCAGCAGCTTAAGAAGCGGGGGGGGTTACGGACTCAGGGGTACGCAGTATTTT.

The chain carries TRBV6-5 and TRBJ1-2; D not certain. The CDR3 is made up of 13 amino acids. The germline gives CDR1 MNHEY, CDR2 SVGAGI. V was trimmed by 4 bases and J by 6 bases, leaving 12 bases between them. The CDR3: CASSLQAFDGYTF. As DNA, the CDR3 is TGTGCCAGCAGTTTGCAGGCCTTTGATGGCTACACCTTC.

The J gene is TRBJ1-1, the V gene TRBV20-1; no definite D call. There are 14 residues in the CDR3. Trimming cost V 6 bases and J 0 bases, with 14 bases left between them. Germline V CDR1 and CDR2: DFQATT, SNEGSKA (reference sequence). The CDR3 is CSALSGFMNTEAFF. The CDR3 DNA reads as TGCAGTGCCCTATCTGGTTTCATGAACACTGAAGCTTTCTTT.

The CDR3 protein is CASSKGQGLNTEAFF. The CDR3 DNA sequence: TGTGCCAGCAGTAAGGGACAGGGGCTGAACACTGAAGCTTTCTTT. The chain joins TRBV27 to TRBJ1-1, with 10 nucleotides matching TRBD1. V shed 5 bases, J shed 0 bases, and the junction held 3 bases outside the gene matches. Germline V lookup: CDR1 MNHEY, CDR2 SMNVEV (reference sequence). CDR3 length: 15 amino acids.

The rearrangement joins TRBV20-1 to TRBJ1-5; a weak D match, TRBD1 (6 bases). Germline V CDR1 and CDR2: DFQATT, SNEGSKA (reference sequence). The CDR3 is made up of 13 amino acids. V was pared by 5 bases and J by 5 bases, with 13 bases between. In DNA, the CDR3 is TGCAGTGCTCAGGCGCCAGGGGATCAGCCCCAGCATTTT. Its translation: CSAQAPGDQPQHF.

This chain uses TRBV7-9 with TRBJ2-4; tentatively, D is TRBD1 or TRBD2 (6 bases each). CDR1 SEHNR and CDR2 FQNEAQ come from the germline V gene (reference sequence). CDR3 length: 13 residues. The V and J ends lost 0 bases and 7 bases respectively, with 7 bases between them. The CDR3 bases are TGTGCCAGCAGCTTAGCAGGGGGGAACATTCAGTACTTC. It translates to CASSLAGGNIQYF.

The rearrangement links TRBV9 to TRBJ1-6; D not certain. CDR3 length: 15 amino acids. V was trimmed by 0 bases and J by 4 bases, leaving 8 bases between them. The germline V gene has CDR1 SGDLS and CDR2 YYNGEE. Written as DNA, the CDR3 is TGTGCCAGCAGCGTAGGGCCCGAGTATAATTCACCCCTCCACTTT. It codes for CASSVGPEYNSPLHF. The full variable domain, completed using reference TRBV9 and TRBJ1-6, is DSGVTQTPKHLITATGQRVTLRCSPRSGDLSVYWYQQSLDQGLQFLIQYYNGEERAKGNILERFSAQQFPDLHSELNLSSLELGDSALYFCASSVGPEYNSPLHFGNGTRLTVT.